These 15 T cell receptor beta chains came from one sample sequenced in a study of blood T cell repertoires in COVID-19 (dated by TCRdb to the early 2020s). The library was built by means of the immunoSEQ multiplex PCR assay. Not all clones reach the TCRdb copy of this immuneACCESS table, which keeps in-frame sequences only. Checked studies attribute under half of the gap to unresolved V genes and leave the rest unexplained. The sample table holds roughly 200,000 clones, of which about 77% were seen once. Together, the top ten hold 2.5% to 3% of the sample. Source material: peripheral blood. The receptors here all came from a woman of 80 years or more with active or convalescent COVID-19.

The gene calls are TRBV28 and TRBJ2-5, with TRBD1 as a possible D gene (6 bases). CDR3 size: 15 residues. The germline CDR1 and CDR2 sequences are MDHEN and SYDVKM. V was clipped by 2 bases and J by 1 base, with 11 bases between them. Here the CDR3 reads CASSLHPGVQETQYF. In DNA form, the CDR3 reads TGTGCCAGCAGTTTACATCCAGGGGTCCAAGAGACCCAGTACTTC. Complete variable domain (other parts from reference TRBV28 and TRBJ2-5): DVKVTQSSRYLVKRTGEKVFLECVQDMDHENMFWYRQDPGLGLRLIYFSYDVKMKEKGDIPEGYSVSREKKERFSLILESASTNQTSMYLCASSLHPGVQETQYFGPGTRLLVL.

This clone was observed a single time. The chain combines TRBV5-4 with TRBJ1-1; 7 bases agree with TRBD1. CDR3 size: 14 residues. Germline V lookup: CDR1 SGHNT, CDR2 YYREEE (reference sequence). V shed 2 bases, J shed 3 bases, and the junction held 4 bases outside the gene matches. The CDR3 DNA is TGTGCCAGCAGCTTAGCAGGGGGGTACACTGAAGCTTTCTTT. Residues: CASSLAGGYTEAFF.

Only a few counts were recorded for this clone. The CDR3 protein is CASSQSRLQVAGELFF. CDR3 bases: TGTGCCAGCAGCCAAAGTCGTCTACAGGTAGCCGGGGAGCTGTTTTTT. The V gene is TRBV3-1 (or the pseudogene TRBV3-2), the J gene TRBJ2-2; possibly TRBD1 for D (5 bases). V was trimmed by 2 bases and J by 6 bases, leaving 16 bases between them. The length of the CDR3 is 16 residues. Per the germline V gene, CDR1 is LGHDT and CDR2 is YNNKEL (reference sequence).

The CDR3 here is CASSADRGDPQETQYF. CDR3 DNA: TGCGCCAGCAGCGCAGACAGGGGAGATCCCCAAGAGACCCAGTACTTC. The genes are TRBV4-1 and TRBJ2-5; 8 nucleotides match TRBD1. V was clipped by 5 bases and J by 1 base; unmatched bases: 9. The CDR3 has 16 residues. The V gene's germline CDR1 is MGHRA and CDR2 YSYEKL.

The CDR3 protein is CASRRATGTYEQFF. The CDR3 DNA is TGTGCCAGCCGCAGGGCGACAGGGACCTATGAGCAGTTCTTC. The gene calls are TRBV27 and TRBJ2-1; 7 bases agree with TRBD1. The germline gives CDR1 MNHEY, CDR2 SMNVEV (reference sequence). V lost 8 bases, J lost 8 bases, and 12 bases stayed unmatched. The CDR3 has 14 amino acids.

The CDR3 reads CASSLGQGNTEAFF. CDR3 nucleotide sequence: TGTGCCAGCTCTCTCGGTCAGGGGAACACTGAAGCTTTCTTT. The chain carries TRBV18 and TRBJ1-1, with D possibly being TRBD1 (5 bases). This CDR3 has 14 residues. V lost 6 bases and J 1 base, leaving 12 bases between the germline ends. The germline V gene encodes CDR1 KGHSH and CDR2 LQKENI. Combining the CDR3 with reference TRBV18 and TRBJ1-1 gives the whole variable domain NAGVMQNPRHLVRRRGQEARLRCSPMKGHSHVYWYRQLPEEGLKFMVYLQKENIIDESGMPKERFSAEFPKEGPSILRIQQVVRGDSAAYFCASSLGQGNTEAFFGQGTRLTVV.

This chain links TRBV28 with TRBJ1-1; 7 nucleotides align to TRBD1. Germline CDR1 and CDR2: MDHEN and SYDVKM. With 8 bases clipped from V and 1 base from J, the junction kept 7 bases outside the gene matches. The CDR3 consists of 14 residues. The CDR3 DNA is TGTGCCAGCTCTGACAGGGACCAGAACACTGAAGCTTTCTTT. Its protein product is CASSDRDQNTEAFF.

Only a few counts were recorded for this clone. This chain links TRBV19 with TRBJ1-1, with D unclear. There are 12 residues in the CDR3. Trimming cost V 5 bases and J 3 bases, with 7 bases left between them. Germline CDR1 and CDR2: LNHDA and SQIVND (reference sequence). CDR3 DNA sequence: TGTGCCAGTAGTTATTCGGACACTGAAGCTTTCTTT. Protein product: CASSYSDTEAFF.

The chain is built from TRBV4-1 and TRBJ2-2; TRBD1 agrees at 7 bases. Germline loops: CDR1 MGHRA, CDR2 YSYEKL. V lost 3 bases to trimming and J lost 3 bases; unmatched junction nucleotides: 1. The CDR3 has 14 residues. The CDR3 nucleotides are TGCGCCAGCAGCCAGGGACAGCACACCGGGGAGCTGTTTTTT. Its translation is CASSQGQHTGELFF.

A remark on this clone: Sequence at one end of the junction differs from germline and may be a read error. The chain is built from TRBV2 and TRBJ1-5, with D possibly matching TRBD1 (6 bases). CDR3 size: 13 residues. Germline assignment: CDR1 SNHLY and CDR2 FYNNEI. As DNA, the CDR3 is TGTGCCAGCCGTGACAGGAGCAATCAGCCCCAGCATTTT. Translation: CASRDRSNQPQHF. The variable domain in full, with the rest retrieved from reference TRBV2 and TRBJ1-5, is EPEVTQTPSHQVTQMGQEVILRCVPISNHLYFYWYRQILGQKVEFLVSFYNNEISEKSEIFDDQFSVERPDGSNFTLKIRSTKLEDSAMYFCASRDRSNQPQHFGDGTRLSIL.

This clone appeared a single time. The genes are TRBV11-2 and TRBJ2-7, with 10 positions matching TRBD1. V was clipped by 4 bases and J by 6 bases; unmatched bases: 12. The CDR3 length is 16 residues. Germline assignment: CDR1 SGHAT and CDR2 FQNNGV. This chain's CDR3 is CASSSLVGTGEPEQYF. Written as DNA, the CDR3 is TGTGCCAGCAGCTCACTAGTCGGGACAGGGGAACCCGAGCAGTACTTC.

The chain recombines TRBV5-1 with TRBJ2-1, with D perhaps matching TRBD1 (6 bases). Looked up from germline, CDR1 is SGHRS and CDR2 is YFSETQ. V lost 7 bases and J lost 8, with 22 bases in between. This CDR3 comprises 15 residues. DNA for the CDR3: TGCGCCAGCCGGGGATTGGGGGCCTATATAGATGAGCAGTTCTTC. Residues: CASRGLGAYIDEQFF.

The gene calls are TRBV5-1 and TRBJ1-5; D gene unclear. This CDR3 is built from 16 residues. Trimming pared 4 bases from V and 0 bases from J, leaving 14 bases between. Germline-derived CDR1 and CDR2 are SGHRS and YFSETQ. CDR3 DNA sequence: TGCGCCAGCAGCCCGGGGAGTACCAATAGCAATCAGCCCCAGCATTTT. Translating it yields CASSPGSTNSNQPQHF. The full variable domain, with the rest looked up from reference TRBV5-1 and TRBJ1-5, is KAGVTQTPRYLIKTRGQQVTLSCSPISGHRSVSWYQQTPGQGLQFLFEYFSETQRNKGNFPGRFSGRQFSNSRSEMNVSTLELGDSALYLCASSPGSTNSNQPQHFGDGTRLSIL.

This rearrangement joins TRBV6-2 or TRBV6-3 to TRBJ1-2, with 8 bases matching TRBD1. The CDR3 contains 16 residues. Looked up from germline, CDR1 is MNHEY and CDR2 is SVGEGT. V lost 2 bases and J lost 7; bases outside the gene matches: 12. Here the CDR3 reads CASSYTRQGASGGYTF. CDR3 nucleotide sequence: TGTGCCAGCAGTTACACCCGGCAGGGGGCGTCCGGTGGCTACACCTTC.

The V and J genes are TRBV24-1 and TRBJ1-4; D might be TRBD1 (6 bases). Per the germline V gene, CDR1 is KGHDR and CDR2 is SFDVKD. V gave up 5 bases and J gave up 5 bases, with 14 bases separating them. CDR3 length: 15 amino acids. DNA of the CDR3: TGTGCCACCAGTGCAGCGACAGGAGTGAATGAAAAACTGTTTTTT. Amino acids: CATSAATGVNEKLFF.